The 18 T cell receptor beta chains presented below share a single source sample, sequenced in a study of blood T cell repertoires in COVID-19. Profiling relied on immunoSEQ multiplex PCR, and the TCRdb table lists in-frame clones only, not all of them. The sample includes approximately 150,000 clones, around 80% of them seen just once. The sequencing input was peripheral blood. The source is a human donor with acute or convalescent COVID-19. The donor label of this sample is uncertain.

The chain links TRBV2 to TRBJ1-3; tentative D call: TRBD1 (5 bases). The CDR3 sequence is 15 residues long. V lost 6 bases, J lost 0 bases, and 12 bases lay in between. CDR1 and CDR2 from the germline V gene are SNHLY and FYNNEI. The CDR3 spells CASRPLDSSGNTIYF. CDR3 bases: TGTGCCAGCAGGCCCCTCGACAGCTCTGGAAACACCATATATTTT.

The chain uses TRBV9 and TRBJ1-5, with 8 bases that match TRBD1. The CDR3 length is 14 residues. V lost 2 bases and J lost 6; bases outside the gene matches: 4. The V gene's germline CDR1 is SGDLS and CDR2 YYNGEE. The CDR3 nucleotides read TGTGCCAGCAGCGTGACAGGGGCCCCTCAGCCCCAGCATTTT. It translates to CASSVTGAPQPQHF. The variable domain in full, with the rest retrieved from reference TRBV9 and TRBJ1-5, is DSGVTQTPKHLITATGQRVTLRCSPRSGDLSVYWYQQSLDQGLQFLIQYYNGEERAKGNILERFSAQQFPDLHSELNLSSLELGDSALYFCASSVTGAPQPQHFGDGTRLSIL.

The chain employs TRBV18 and TRBJ1-1; perhaps TRBD1 as D (5 bases). V gave up 2 bases and J gave up 1 base, with 8 bases separating them. The CDR3 contains 14 residues. Looked up from germline, CDR1 is KGHSH and CDR2 is LQKENI. This CDR3 reads CASSPMQGNTEAFF. The CDR3 DNA sequence: TGTGCCAGCTCACCAATGCAGGGGAACACTGAAGCTTTCTTT.

The J gene is TRBJ1-4, the V gene TRBV5-4, with 10 bases lining up with TRBD1. Losses at the gene ends were 2 bases for V and 7 bases for J; bases not matched to a gene: 2. From germline, CDR1 is SGHNT and CDR2 YYREEE (reference sequence). The CDR3 runs 14 residues. CDR3 DNA: TGTGCCAGCAGCTTAGGACAGGGGGGTGAAAAACTGTTTTTT. Protein sequence: CASSLGQGGEKLFF.

The count of this clone is one. The chain links TRBV4-1 to TRBJ2-3, with D tentatively TRBD1 (6 bases). This CDR3 has 15 amino acids. Trimming shortened V by 4 bases and J by 3 bases, and 14 bases separated the two germline ends. Germline-derived CDR1 and CDR2 are MGHRA and YSYEKL. The DNA for the CDR3 is TGCGCCAGCAGCCGACAGACAGGTTCAACAGATACGCAGTATTTT. Its protein product is CASSRQTGSTDTQYF.

There are a few counts of this clone. The genes are TRBV4-1 and TRBJ2-1; possible D gene TRBD1, 6 bases. Trimming removed 5 bases at V and 10 bases at J, with 15 bases between. The V gene's germline CDR1 is MGHRA and CDR2 YSYEKL. The CDR3 has 13 amino acids. The CDR3 nucleotides are TGCGCCAGCAGCTCGGACCTGGGGGCCGAGCAGTTCTTC. This translates into CASSSDLGAEQFF.

The sample holds one count of this clone. This chain uses TRBV10-1 with TRBJ2-3; 12 positions match TRBD2. J gave up 2 bases and V 6 bases, and 6 bases lay outside the gene matches. Germline V CDR1 and CDR2: WNHNN, SYGVQD (reference sequence). The CDR3 covers 16 residues. The CDR3 coding sequence is TGCGCCAGCAGGACCGGACTAGCGGGGACCACAGATACGCAGTATTTT. Translating gives CASRTGLAGTTDTQYF.

The chain recombines TRBV7-2 with TRBJ2-7; the match to TRBD2 covers 11 bases. Germline values: CDR1 SGHTA, CDR2 FQGNSA. The CDR3 is 17 amino acids. V was pared by 7 bases and J by 1 base, with 12 bases of the junction left unmatched. CDR3 sequence reads: CASTQTSGASNSYEQYF. Written as DNA, the CDR3 is TGTGCCAGCACCCAGACTAGCGGGGCTAGTAATTCCTACGAGCAGTACTTC.

CDR3: CASSQAGSGYEQYF. CDR3 nucleotides: TGCGCCAGCAGCCAAGCAGGATCCGGTTACGAGCAGTACTTC. The chain joins TRBV5-1 to TRBJ2-7, with D hard to call. The germline CDR1 and CDR2 sequences are SGHRS and YFSETQ. V was trimmed by 4 bases and J by 4 bases, leaving 15 bases between them. The CDR3 sequence is 14 residues long.

This sequence joins TRBV19 and TRBJ1-1; D is perhaps TRBD1 (5 bases). Germline V lookup: CDR1 LNHDA, CDR2 SQIVND (reference sequence). The CDR3 is made up of 12 amino acids. Trimming removed 4 bases at V and 7 bases at J, with 10 bases between. In DNA, the CDR3 is TGTGCCAGTAGTACTTTCACAGGTGAAGCTTTCTTT. Amino acid sequence: CASSTFTGEAFF.

For this clone: Germline and junction disagree at one end, which may indicate a read error. The chain has TRBV3-1 (or the pseudogene TRBV3-2) and TRBJ2-2, with 13 positions matching TRBD2. The CDR3 covers 18 residues. Germline V gene data show CDR1 as LGHDT and CDR2 as YNNKEL (reference sequence). CDR3 region: CVSSQGLAGLVDTGELFF. CDR3 coding DNA: TGTGTCAGCAGCCAGGGACTAGCGGGGCTCGTTGACACCGGGGAGCTGTTTTTT.

This chain links TRBV13 with TRBJ2-3; D may be TRBD1 (6 bases). The CDR3 contains 14 residues. Germline lookup yields CDR1 PRHDT and CDR2 FYEKMQ (reference sequence). Trimming pared 3 bases from V and 6 bases from J, leaving 13 bases between. The CDR3 loop reads CASSFAGVRDTQYF. CDR3 nucleotide sequence: TGTGCCAGCAGCTTCGCAGGGGTCCGGGATACGCAGTATTTT.

J is TRBJ2-1 and V is TRBV4-2, with TRBD2 as a possible D gene (6 bases). CDR1 and CDR2 (germline): LGHNA, YNFKEQ. The CDR3 consists of 16 residues. Trimming shortened V by 0 bases and J by 6 bases, and 15 bases separated the two germline ends. The CDR3 loop is CASSQEWDLWPNEQFF. In nucleotides, the CDR3 is TGTGCCAGCAGCCAAGAATGGGACTTATGGCCCAATGAGCAGTTCTTC.

The V call is TRBV18, the J call TRBJ2-4; TRBD1 is a possible D gene (7 bases). The ends were cut back, 1 base at V and 6 bases at J, with 16 bases in the middle. Germline CDR1 and CDR2: KGHSH and LQKENI. The CDR3 runs 16 residues. The CDR3 loop reads CASSPQGARGGNIQYF. The CDR3 region has the DNA TGTGCCAGCTCACCACAGGGGGCTAGGGGAGGAAACATTCAGTACTTC. The full variable domain, in which reference TRBV18 and TRBJ2-4 provide the parts outside the CDR3, is NAGVMQNPRHLVRRRGQEARLRCSPMKGHSHVYWYRQLPEEGLKFMVYLQKENIIDESGMPKERFSAEFPKEGPSILRIQQVVRGDSAAYFCASSPQGARGGNIQYFGAGTRLSVL.

The chain employs TRBV9 and TRBJ2-1, with unresolved D. The germline V gene has CDR1 SGDLS and CDR2 YYNGEE. This CDR3 contains 13 residues. Trimming left V 4 bases short and J 4 bases short, with 9 bases between. CDR3 region: CASSTYTYNEQFF. The CDR3 DNA follows: TGTGCCAGCAGCACATACACGTACAATGAGCAGTTCTTC.

The J gene is TRBJ2-7, the V gene TRBV7-2; 9 bases align to TRBD1. Per the germline V gene, CDR1 is SGHTA and CDR2 is FQGNSA. The V segment lost 5 bases and the J segment 5 bases; nucleotides outside the gene matches: 10. CDR3 length: 15 amino acids. The CDR3 coding sequence is TGTGCCAGCAGCCTTCAGGGACAGGGCAGGGACGAGCAGTACTTC. Protein: CASSLQGQGRDEQYF.

The rearrangement uses TRBV7-9 and TRBJ2-1; tentatively, D is TRBD1 (6 bases). The CDR3 spans 14 residues. V gave up 5 bases and J gave up 4 bases, with 12 bases separating them. Germline V gene data show CDR1 as SEHNR and CDR2 as FQNEAQ (reference sequence). CDR3 DNA: TGTGCCAGCAGCCTTATAGGGGGATACAATGAGCAGTTCTTC. Protein sequence: CASSLIGGYNEQFF. The whole variable domain, remainder taken from reference TRBV7-9 and TRBJ2-1, is DTGVSQNPRHKITKRGQNVTFRCDPISEHNRLYWYRQTLGQGPEFLTYFQNEAQLEKSRLLSDRFSAERPKGSFSTLEIQRTEQGDSAMYLCASSLIGGYNEQFFGPGTRLTVL.

V usage is TRBV25-1 and J usage is TRBJ1-2; D remains unclear. Trimming removed 4 bases at V and 5 bases at J, with 14 bases between. Germline lookup yields CDR1 MGHDK and CDR2 SYGVNS. The CDR3 runs 14 residues. The CDR3 reads CASSGWASGYGYTF. The CDR3 coding sequence is TGTGCCAGCAGTGGGTGGGCGTCTGGGTATGGCTACACCTTC.